These T cell receptor beta chains were read from a single sample in a study of STAT5B mutations in CD4+ large granular lymphocyte leukemia. Profiled with immunoSEQ multiplex PCR; TCRdb holds only in-frame clones, not every one. The sample holds around 20,000 clones; more than 60% are singletons and the top ten take roughly 0.4%. Input material: CD4+ T cells from blood buffy coats. The receptors were sampled from a human donor in good health. CDR3s include the opening cysteine and the closing phenylalanine or tryptophan. D genes are given only for firm matches. Only part of the rows carry a size: once, few, many, or a class if the clone is expanded.

D	V	J	size	CDR3	DNA
NA	TRBV18	TRBJ1-4	NA	CASSPPGQKWEKLFF	TGTGCCAGCTCACCACCTGGACAGAAATGGGAAAAACTGTTTTTT
TRBD2	TRBV19	TRBJ2-7	NA	CASSKSGGAYEQYF	TGTGCCAGTAGTAAGAGCGGGGGGGCGTACGAGCAGTACTTC
NA	TRBV28	TRBJ1-5	NA	CASSFARVPPQPQHF	TGTGCCAGCAGTTTCGCCAGGGTCCCTCCTCAGCCCCAGCATTTT
TRBD1	TRBV6-1	TRBJ1-1	NA	CASRRQGAQNTEAFF	TGTGCCAGCAGGCGACAGGGGGCCCAGAACACTGAAGCTTTCTTT
NA	TRBV4-1	TRBJ2-3	NA	CASSQVLWAGSTDTQYF	TGCGCCAGCAGCCAAGTCCTCTGGGCAGGGAGCACAGATACGCAGTATTTT
NA	TRBV7-9	TRBJ2-7	NA	CASRRIQVGAVLSYEQYF	TGTGCCAGCAGGAGAATTCAGGTGGGGGCAGTCCTATCCTACGAGCAGTACTTC
NA	TRBV6-1	TRBJ1-5	NA	CASRKGGSNQPQHF	TGTGCCAGCAGGAAGGGGGGGAGCAATCAGCCCCAGCATTTT
TRBD2	TRBV9	TRBJ2-1	once	CASSVGRLAGNNEQFF	TGTGCCAGCAGCGTAGGGCGACTAGCGGGAAACAATGAGCAGTTCTTC
NA	TRBV7-3	TRBJ2-5	NA	CASSLTGEAIQETQYF	TGTGCCAGCAGCTTAACGGGGGAGGCGATACAAGAGACCCAGTACTTC
TRBD1	TRBV29-1	TRBJ1-2	NA	CSVERDRGPGGYTF	TGCAGCGTTGAGAGGGACAGGGGGCCAGGAGGCTACACCTTC
NA	TRBV30	TRBJ2-1	NA	CAWTSFGDEQFF	TGTGCCTGGACCTCTTTTGGGGATGAGCAGTTCTTC
TRBD1	TRBV5-1	TRBJ1-1	NA	CASSAGQENTEAFF	TGCGCCAGCAGCGCAGGACAGGAGAACACTGAAGCTTTCTTT
TRBD1	TRBV9	TRBJ2-3	NA	CASSAGTGGVTDTQYF	TGTGCCAGCAGCGCCGGGACAGGGGGAGTCACAGATACGCAGTATTTT
NA	TRBV9	TRBJ1-1	NA	CASSVGNRATEAFF	TGTGCCAGCAGCGTGGGGAACAGGGCCACTGAAGCTTTCTTT
TRBD1	TRBV5-6	TRBJ2-3	NA	CASSAPQGLAQYF	TGTGCCAGCAGCGCACCACAGGGGTTGGCGCAGTATTTT
NA	TRBV7-2	TRBJ2-3	NA	CASSSGFSDTQYF	TGTGCCAGCAGCTCCGGGTTTTCAGATACGCAGTATTTT
NA	TRBV11-2	TRBJ2-6	NA	CASSRTALPVLTF	TGTGCCAGCAGCAGGACAGCCCTACCCGTCCTGACTTTC
TRBD2	TRBV19	TRBJ2-5	NA	CASSIISGLGETQYF	TGTGCCAGTAGTATCATATCGGGACTAGGGGAGACCCAGTACTTC
NA	TRBV4-3	TRBJ2-1	few	CASSQDGYRSNEQFF	TGCGCCAGCAGCCAAGACGGGTACAGGTCCAATGAGCAGTTCTTC
TRBD1	TRBV27	TRBJ2-3	once	CASTSWGQGRDTQYF	TGTGCCAGCACAAGCTGGGGACAGGGCAGAGATACGCAGTATTTT
NA	TRBV28	TRBJ1-1	NA	CASSLLGGTEAFF	TGTGCCAGCAGTTTGTTGGGTGGGACTGAAGCTTTCTTT
NA	TRBV5-1	TRBJ2-5	NA	CASSYDVDQETQYF	TGCGCCAGCAGCTATGACGTCGACCAAGAGACCCAGTACTTC
NA	TRBV9	TRBJ2-2	NA	CASSRRGPMNTGELFF	TGTGCCAGCAGCCGGAGGGGGCCGATGAACACCGGGGAGCTGTTTTTT